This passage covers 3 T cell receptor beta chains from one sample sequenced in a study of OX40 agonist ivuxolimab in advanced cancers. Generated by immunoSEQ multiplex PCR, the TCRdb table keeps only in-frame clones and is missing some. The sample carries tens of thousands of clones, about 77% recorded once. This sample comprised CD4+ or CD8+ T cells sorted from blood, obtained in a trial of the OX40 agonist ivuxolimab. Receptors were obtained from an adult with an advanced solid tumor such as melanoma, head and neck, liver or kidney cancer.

CDR3 nucleotides: TGTGCCACCAGCAGAGGAGGACAGAGTTTTAGCAATCAGCCCCAGCATTTT. It specifies CATSRGGQSFSNQPQHF. The V and J genes are TRBV15 and TRBJ1-5; tentative D call: TRBD1 (6 bases). The germline V gene has CDR1 LNHNV and CDR2 YYDKDF (reference sequence). The CDR3 has 17 residues. Trimming removed 1 base at V and 0 bases at J, with 13 bases between.

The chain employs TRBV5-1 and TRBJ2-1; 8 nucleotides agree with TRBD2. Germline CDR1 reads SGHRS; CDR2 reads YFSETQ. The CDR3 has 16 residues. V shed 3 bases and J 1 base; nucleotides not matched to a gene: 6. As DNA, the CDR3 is TGCGCCAGCAGCTCCAGCGGGAGTATGTCCTACAATGAGCAGTTCTTC. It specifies CASSSSGSMSYNEQFF. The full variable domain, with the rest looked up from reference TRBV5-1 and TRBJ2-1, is KAGVTQTPRYLIKTRGQQVTLSCSPISGHRSVSWYQQTPGQGLQFLFEYFSETQRNKGNFPGRFSGRQFSNSRSEMNVSTLELGDSALYLCASSSSGSMSYNEQFFGPGTRLTVL.

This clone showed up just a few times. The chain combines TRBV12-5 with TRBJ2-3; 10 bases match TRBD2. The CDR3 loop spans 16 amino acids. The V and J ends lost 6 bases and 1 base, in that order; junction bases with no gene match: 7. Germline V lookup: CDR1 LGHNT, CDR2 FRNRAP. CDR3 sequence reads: CASGPTGTSGTDTQYF. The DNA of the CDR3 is TGTGCTAGTGGCCCCACCGGGACTAGCGGCACAGATACGCAGTATTTT.